The present TCR beta chain was sequenced within a study of blood T cell repertoires in COVID-19. Original analysis: Reference gene primer amplification yielded estimated nucleated cell counts. Measured with immunoSEQ multiplex PCR; TCRdb has only the in-frame clones, and not every one. V and J calls and clone size are as listed in that table; D and trimming were resolved from the DNA. The data contain around 110,000 clones, over 65% of them singletons. Trimming took 2 bases from V and 8 from J, leaving 16 bases between them. This CDR3 has 15 residues. Looked up from germline, CDR1 is SGHTA and CDR2 is FQGTGA.

Sequencing was carried out using peripheral blood. The sequence came from a woman aged 70-85 years with acute or convalescent COVID-19. This chain joins TRBV7-3 and TRBJ2-1, with D possibly matching TRBD2 (7 bases). Written as DNA, the CDR3 is TGTGCCAGCAGCTTATACCGGGGGGCCTTTTATGAGCAGTTCTTC. Its translation is CASSLYRGAFYEQFF.